Listed below are T cell receptor beta chains from one sample, sequenced in a study of control samples from healthy donors and cancer patients. TCRdb's table, derived via immunoSEQ multiplex PCR, lists solely in-frame clones and lacks some. The table lists tens of thousands of clones, roughly 80% of them singletons, with roughly 18% in the top ten. Sequencing input: blood. These receptor sequences come from a man aged 25-45 years in good health. Each CDR3 is given without its conserved first and last residue. A D gene is named only where the DNA matches it firmly.

>NA|TRBV6-6
ASSYSRTHSYEQY
>NA|TRBV20-1
SASRGGRSIQETQY
>NA|TRBV18
ASSSDGGNSPLH
>NA|TRBV6-1
ASSEFSKSSYNEQF
>NA|TRBV13
ASSLHTSSGANVLT
>NA|TRBV5-1
ASSLGDGNYGYT
>NA|TRBV28
ASSLYRFSGAF
>NA|TRBV6-5
ASRGSLEQF
>NA|TRBV29-1
SGNLRGDTQY
>TRBD2|TRBV7-7
ASSATPGLAGKNEQF
>NA|TRBV29-1
SVVGFSDTQY
>NA|TRBV2
ASSETGRGYT